What follows are 23 T cell receptor beta chains derived from one specimen sequenced in a study of blood T cell repertoires in COVID-19. Profiled with immunoSEQ multiplex PCR; TCRdb holds only in-frame clones, not every one. The sample carries approximately 150,000 clones, around four fifths recorded once. The sequencing input was PBMCs or T cells enriched from blood (not recorded which). Every receptor here comes from a woman aged 45 to 65 with acute COVID-19.

This clone was observed a handful of times. This chain uses TRBV12-2 with TRBJ2-7; TRBD2 reflects the table's D call only, with no check against the DNA. TRBV12-2 is annotated as a pseudogene. CDR3 length: 15 residues. In DNA form, the CDR3 reads TGTGCAAGTCGAGTAGCGGACCAACTGGAGGACGAGCAGTACTTC. Translation: CASRVADQLEDEQYF.

V usage is TRBV7-2 and J usage is TRBJ2-1; 7 positions match TRBD2. Germline values: CDR1 SGHTA, CDR2 FQGNSA. The ends lost 1 base at V and 7 bases at J; junction bases unmatched: 7. The CDR3 runs to 15 residues. This CDR3 reads CASSLDVGGGNEQFF. The CDR3 bases are TGTGCCAGCAGCTTAGACGTTGGGGGGGGGAATGAGCAGTTCTTC.

The CDR3 coding sequence is TGTGCCTCAAAGCGGGAGGGCCTTCCCGAGCAGTACTTC. Translating it yields CASKREGLPEQYF. V and J are TRBV12-3 or TRBV12-4 and TRBJ2-7, with 10 positions matching TRBD2. The CDR3 is 13 amino acids. V dropped 11 bases and J dropped 6; count of bases not matched to a gene: 10.

CDR3 sequence reads: CASSKECRVIRIRTGELFF. The CDR3 DNA reads TGTGCCAGCAGCAAAGAGTGCAGGGTTATCAGGATTCGCACCGGGGAGCTGTTTTTT. V gene TRBV21-1 combines with J gene TRBJ2-2; the table calls TRBD1, which could not be checked here. TRBV21-1 is flagged as a pseudogene. CDR3 length: 19 residues.

This clone was observed a single time. The chain links TRBV27 to TRBJ2-7; D unresolved. Germline V gives CDR1 MNHEY, CDR2 SMNVEV (reference sequence). With 5 bases removed from V and 7 bases from J, the gap between germline ends came to 21 bases. The CDR3 covers 15 residues. CDR3 sequence reads: CASSPLIDVRVEQYF. The CDR3 coding sequence is TGTGCCAGCAGTCCCCTAATAGATGTACGTGTAGAGCAGTACTTC.

This clone showed up just once. The J gene is TRBJ1-1, the V gene TRBV29-1; a weak D match, TRBD1 (6 bases). Germline V lookup: CDR1 SQVTM, CDR2 ANQGSEA. Trimming pared 4 bases from V and 11 bases from J, leaving 20 bases between. The CDR3 loop spans 13 amino acids. Here the CDR3 DNA reads TGCAGCGTTGTACAGACAGGATTGTCGGCCGCTTTCTTT. It yields the protein CSVVQTGLSAAFF. Full variable domain (missing parts from reference TRBV29-1 and TRBJ1-1): SAVISQKPSRDICQRGTSLTIQCQVDSQVTMMFWYRQQPGQSLTLIATANQGSEATYESGFVIDKFPISRPNLTFSTLTVSNMSPEDSSIYLCSVVQTGLSAAFFGQGTRLTVV.

The chain couples TRBV7-8 to TRBJ2-2, with 9 bases matching TRBD2. The CDR3 is made up of 17 amino acids. Germline loops: CDR1 SGHVS, CDR2 FQNEAQ. V was pared by 2 bases and J by 4 bases, with 8 bases of the junction left unmatched. The CDR3 DNA reads TGTGCCAGCAGCTTACCCCAGCGGGAGGACCCCACCGGGGAGCTGTTTTTT. Residues: CASSLPQREDPTGELFF.

The chain is built from TRBV18 and TRBJ2-7, with 11 nucleotides matching TRBD2. Trimming took 1 base from V and 0 from J; bases not matched to a gene: 11. The germline V gene encodes CDR1 KGHSH and CDR2 LQKENI. The CDR3 runs 19 residues. The CDR3 spells CASSPQTSGIGGSSYEQYF. As DNA, the CDR3 is TGTGCCAGCTCACCACAGACTAGCGGGATCGGGGGCTCCTCCTACGAGCAGTACTTC.

There are a few counts of this clone. This chain joins TRBV27 and TRBJ2-1; possible D gene TRBD2, 6 bases. The germline gives CDR1 MNHEY, CDR2 SMNVEV (reference sequence). V gave up 6 bases and J gave up 8 bases, with 20 bases separating them. This CDR3 is built from 15 residues. The CDR3 region is CASRTSRVSLDEQFF. The CDR3 DNA is TGTGCCAGCAGGACTAGTAGGGTTAGTTTGGATGAGCAGTTCTTC.

CDR3 nucleotides: TGTGCCTGGATGGCTGCGAGGGCCGGGAAGGATGAGCAGTTCTTC. The encoded protein is CAWMAARAGKDEQFF. The chain employs TRBV30 and TRBJ2-1; D is possibly TRBD2 (5 bases). This CDR3 is built from 15 residues. Trimming shortened V by 4 bases and J by 8 bases, and 21 bases separated the two germline ends. Germline V CDR1 and CDR2: GTSNPN, SVGIG (reference sequence).

V is TRBV5-4 and J is TRBJ2-1; 8 bases fit TRBD2. The CDR3 sequence is 16 residues long. Germline-derived CDR1 and CDR2 are SGHNT and YYREEE (reference sequence). The V gene end was trimmed by 0 bases and the J gene end by 4 bases; junction bases not matched to a gene: 6. CDR3 bases: TGTGCCAGCAGCTTGGATCTAGCGGGTAGTTACAATGAGCAGTTCTTC. Translating gives CASSLDLAGSYNEQFF.

V is TRBV5-6 and J is TRBJ2-7, with 8 bases identical to TRBD1. With V trimmed by 0 bases and J by 10 bases, 6 bases remained unmatched. The CDR3 runs to 13 residues. The germline gives CDR1 SGHDT, CDR2 YYEEEE. The CDR3 region is CASSLGQGYSQYF. DNA for the CDR3: TGTGCCAGCAGCTTGGGACAGGGGTATTCTCAGTACTTC.

The chain carries TRBV30 and TRBJ2-3, with a tentative D call TRBD2 (5 bases). CDR1 and CDR2 from the germline V gene are GTSNPN and SVGIG (reference sequence). CDR3 length equals 14 residues. The V end lost 4 bases, the J end lost 0 bases, and 11 bases lay between the germline ends. The CDR3 nucleotides are TGTGCCTGGATCGCTAGCACCAGCACAGATACGCAGTATTTT. Protein: CAWIASTSTDTQYF.

The rearrangement joins TRBV6-1 to TRBJ2-7; D is perhaps TRBD1 (6 bases). The CDR3 loop spans 15 amino acids. Germline values: CDR1 MNHNS, CDR2 SASEGT. The V gene lost 3 bases and the J gene lost 12 bases, with 24 bases spanning the gap. The CDR3 here is CASSESRASRGPPYF. CDR3 nucleotide sequence: TGTGCCAGCAGTGAGAGTAGGGCTAGCAGGGGTCCTCCGTACTTC.

This clone was observed many times. J is TRBJ2-1 and V is TRBV29-1, with D perhaps TRBD2 (5 bases). CDR3 length: 14 amino acids. CDR1 is SQVTM and CDR2 is ANQGSEA in the germline V gene. V was shortened by 7 bases and J by 2 bases, with 15 bases between the two germline ends. The CDR3 protein is CSASVATPYNEQFF. The CDR3 DNA is TGCAGCGCATCAGTAGCGACCCCCTACAATGAGCAGTTCTTC.

The J gene is TRBJ1-2, the V gene TRBV27, with a weak D call TRBD1 (5 bases). Germline V gene data show CDR1 as MNHEY and CDR2 as SMNVEV (reference sequence). This CDR3 spans 11 amino acids. V lost 6 bases, J lost 4 bases, and 6 bases lay in between. CDR3 in amino acids: CASRGPYGYTF. Here the CDR3 DNA reads TGTGCCAGCAGGGGGCCCTATGGCTACACCTTC.

The chain links TRBV5-1 to TRBJ2-7, with 7 bases lining up with TRBD1. From germline, CDR1 is SGHRS and CDR2 YFSETQ. This CDR3 is 13 amino acids long. After removal of 0 bases from V and 5 bases from J, the junction contained 2 bases not matched to a gene. The CDR3 sequence: CASSLDRGNEQYF. CDR3 nucleotides: TGCGCCAGCAGCTTGGACAGGGGAAACGAGCAGTACTTC. The full variable domain, rest sourced from reference TRBV5-1 and TRBJ2-7, is KAGVTQTPRYLIKTRGQQVTLSCSPISGHRSVSWYQQTPGQGLQFLFEYFSETQRNKGNFPGRFSGRQFSNSRSEMNVSTLELGDSALYLCASSLDRGNEQYFGPGTRLTVT.

The chain couples TRBV29-1 to TRBJ2-1; 9 nucleotides line up with TRBD2. The CDR3 totals 14 residues. Per the germline V gene, CDR1 is SQVTM and CDR2 is ANQGSEA. After removal of 6 bases from V and 5 bases from J, the junction contained 8 bases not matched to a gene. The CDR3 nucleotides read TGCAGCGTGGGGGGCAGACTAGCGGACAATGAGCAGTTCTTC. Protein: CSVGGRLADNEQFF.

The J gene is TRBJ2-2, the V gene TRBV24-1; TRBD1 might be the D (6 bases). The germline V gene encodes CDR1 KGHDR and CDR2 SFDVKD. The germline V and J ends were trimmed by 3 bases and 5 bases, with 12 bases remaining between them. This CDR3 has 15 residues. CDR3 region: CATSDPITGTGELFF. In DNA, the CDR3 is TGTGCCACCAGTGATCCCATTACAGGGACCGGGGAGCTGTTTTTT.

The rearrangement links TRBV4-1 to TRBJ1-1; 11 bases line up with TRBD1. This CDR3 contains 14 residues. V lost 4 bases, J lost 7 bases, and 5 bases stayed unmatched. In germline, CDR1 is MGHRA, CDR2 YSYEKL. The CDR3 sequence: CASSPGTGGDEAFF. The CDR3 nucleotides are TGCGCCAGCAGCCCAGGGACAGGGGGAGATGAAGCTTTCTTT.

The rearrangement links TRBV27 to TRBJ1-3; D is uncertain. Per germline, CDR1 MNHEY and CDR2 SMNVEV (reference sequence). This CDR3 has 13 amino acids. Trimming removed 9 bases from V and 0 bases from J, with 9 bases in between. In DNA form, the CDR3 reads TGTGCCAGTGCGAGGGTCTCTGGAAACACCATATATTTT. Translation gives CASARVSGNTIYF.

This sequence joins TRBV6-2 or TRBV6-3 and TRBJ2-5; TRBD1 is a possible D gene (5 bases). The germline gives CDR1 MNHEY, CDR2 SVGEGT. V was cut by 6 bases and J by 5 bases, with 13 bases left in between. The CDR3 length is 13 residues. The CDR3 nucleotides read TGTGCCAGCAGCCGCAGGGTCTGGGAGACCCAGTACTTC. Protein product: CASSRRVWETQYF.

V is TRBV7-2 and J is TRBJ1-4; perhaps TRBD1 as D (6 bases). Germline CDR1 and CDR2: SGHTA and FQGNSA. V gave up 5 bases and J gave up 6 bases, with 13 bases separating them. The CDR3 loop spans 14 amino acids. The CDR3 here is CASSKQGVDEKLFF. The DNA for the CDR3 is TGTGCCAGCAGCAAACAGGGTGTCGATGAAAAACTGTTTTTT.